This T cell receptor (beta chain) was recovered during a study of blood T cell repertoires in COVID-19. At the level of the study: COVID-19 samples collected from the United States, Italy and Spain covered acute and convalescent phases. Sources were T cells, B-cell-depleted T cells, or PBMCs; the material itself was cDNA or gDNA.

This CDR3 contains 14 residues. The J segment lost 4 bases and the V segment lost 6 bases, leaving 3 bases of the junction unmatched. From germline, CDR1 is MNHEY and CDR2 SVGAGI. Original processing methods: Counts of nucleated cells, estimated from reference gene primer amplification, were obtained. Assay: immunoSEQ multiplex PCR; the TCRdb copy retains only in-frame clones and omits some. V, J and clone size were drawn from that table, and D and trimming were deduced from the DNA. Among 70,000 to 95,000 clones listed, 70% to 80% were seen once. Material: peripheral blood. J is TRBJ2-5 and V is TRBV6-5; TRBD2 aligns across 12 bases. This sequence originates from a human donor in a cohort sampled during active COVID-19. The CDR3 bases are TGTGCCAGCAGGACTAGCGGGGGCACAGAGACCCAGTACTTC. Residues: CASRTSGGTETQYF.